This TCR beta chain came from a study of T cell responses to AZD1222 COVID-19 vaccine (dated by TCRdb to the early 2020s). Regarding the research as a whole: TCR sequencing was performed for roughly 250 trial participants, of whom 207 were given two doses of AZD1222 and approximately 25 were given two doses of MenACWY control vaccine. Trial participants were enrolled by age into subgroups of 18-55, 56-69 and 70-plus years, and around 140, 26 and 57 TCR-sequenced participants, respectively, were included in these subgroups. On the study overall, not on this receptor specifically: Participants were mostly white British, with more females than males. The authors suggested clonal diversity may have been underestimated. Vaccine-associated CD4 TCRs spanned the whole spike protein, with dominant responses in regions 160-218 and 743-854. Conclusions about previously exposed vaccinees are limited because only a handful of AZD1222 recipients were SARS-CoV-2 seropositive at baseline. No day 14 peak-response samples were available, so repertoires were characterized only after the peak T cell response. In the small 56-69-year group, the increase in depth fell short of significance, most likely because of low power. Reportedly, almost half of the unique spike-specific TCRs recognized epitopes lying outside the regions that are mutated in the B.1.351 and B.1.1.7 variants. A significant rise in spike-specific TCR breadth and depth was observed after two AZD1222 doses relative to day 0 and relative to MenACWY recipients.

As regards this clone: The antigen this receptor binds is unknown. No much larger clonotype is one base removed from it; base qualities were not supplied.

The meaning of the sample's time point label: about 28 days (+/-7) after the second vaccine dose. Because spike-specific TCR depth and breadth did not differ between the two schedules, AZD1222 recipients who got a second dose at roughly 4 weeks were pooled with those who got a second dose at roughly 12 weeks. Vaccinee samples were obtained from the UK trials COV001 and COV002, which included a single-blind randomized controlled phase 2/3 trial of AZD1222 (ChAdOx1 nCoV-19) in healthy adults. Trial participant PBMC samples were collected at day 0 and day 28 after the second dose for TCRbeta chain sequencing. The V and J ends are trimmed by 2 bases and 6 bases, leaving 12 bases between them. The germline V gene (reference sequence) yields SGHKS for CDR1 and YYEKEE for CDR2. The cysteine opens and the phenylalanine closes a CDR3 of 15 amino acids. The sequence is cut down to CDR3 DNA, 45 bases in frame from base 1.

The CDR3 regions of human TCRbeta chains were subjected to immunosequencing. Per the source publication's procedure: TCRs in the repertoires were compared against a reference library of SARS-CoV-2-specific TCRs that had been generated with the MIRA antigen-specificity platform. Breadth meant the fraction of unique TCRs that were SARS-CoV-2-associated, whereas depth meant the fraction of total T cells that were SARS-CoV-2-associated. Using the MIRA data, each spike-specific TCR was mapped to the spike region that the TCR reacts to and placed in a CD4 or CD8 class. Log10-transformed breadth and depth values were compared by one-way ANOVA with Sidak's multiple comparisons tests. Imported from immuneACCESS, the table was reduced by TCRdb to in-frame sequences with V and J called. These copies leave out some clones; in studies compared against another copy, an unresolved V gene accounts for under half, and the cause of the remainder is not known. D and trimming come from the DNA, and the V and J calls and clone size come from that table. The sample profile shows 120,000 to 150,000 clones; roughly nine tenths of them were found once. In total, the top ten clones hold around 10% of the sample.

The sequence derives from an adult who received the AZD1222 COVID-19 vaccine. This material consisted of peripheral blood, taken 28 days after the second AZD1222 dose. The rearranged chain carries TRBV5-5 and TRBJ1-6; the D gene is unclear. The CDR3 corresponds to CASSLRERSNSPLHF. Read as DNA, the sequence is TGTGCCAGCAGCTTAAGGGAGAGGAGTAATTCACCCCTCCACTTT.